This T cell receptor (beta chain) was recovered during a study of blood T cell repertoires in COVID-19. Profiled with immunoSEQ multiplex PCR; TCRdb holds only in-frame clones, not every one. The table includes 150,000 or so clones, roughly 79% detected once. Trimming at V came to 4 bases and at J to 4 bases, leaving 3 bases not matched to a gene. Germline lookup yields CDR1 MNHNS and CDR2 SASEGT. The CDR3 length is 17 residues. Input material: peripheral blood. This clonotype originated in a human donor with acute or convalescent COVID-19. The donor label of this sample is uncertain. The rearrangement joins TRBV6-1 to TRBJ2-2; 16 bases agree with TRBD2. DNA for the CDR3: TGTGCCAGCAGTGCGGGACTAGCGGGGGGGAGCACCGGGGAGCTGTTTTTT. It yields the protein CASSAGLAGGSTGELFF.